One sample yielded the 22 T cell receptor beta chains listed below, sequenced in a study of spatial heterogeneity in lung cancer. Noted time point: sample taken at primary tumor resection. MiXCR was run by TCRdb on the 5' RACE reads, yielding one entry per CDR3 protein. The top ten hold 35% to 50% of the sample, which has some 100,000 distinct CDR3 sequences, more than 10% seen once. The source was PBMCs, collected at surgery. The source of these receptors is a male donor with early-stage non-small cell lung cancer.

This clonotype was seen many times. The chain has TRBV5-6 and TRBJ2-7; no definite D call. There are 15 residues in the CDR3. V lost 0 bases, J lost 0 bases, and 10 bases lay in between. The germline CDR1 and CDR2 sequences are SGHDT and YYEEEE. The CDR3: CASSLDPQISYEQYF. Written as DNA, the CDR3 is TGTGCCAGCAGCTTGGATCCGCAAATCTCCTACGAGCAGTACTTC. Full variable domain (remainder filled in from reference TRBV5-6 and TRBJ2-7): DAGVTQSPTHLIKTRGQQVTLRCSPKSGHDTVSWYQQALGQGPQFIFQYYEEEERQRGNFPDRFSGHQFPNYSSELNVNALLLGDSALYLCASSLDPQISYEQYFGPGTRLTVT.

This clonotype was found a few times. The rearrangement uses TRBV20-1 and TRBJ2-2, with 9 positions matching TRBD2. J was trimmed by 5 bases and V by 6 bases; bases with no gene match: 7. This CDR3 comprises 14 residues. CDR1 is DFQATT and CDR2 is SNEGSKA in the germline V gene (reference sequence). The CDR3 region is CSAAGGPGTGELFF. The CDR3 DNA reads TGCAGTGCGGCGGGAGGGCCAGGGACCGGGGAGCTGTTTTTT.

V and J are TRBV12-3 or TRBV12-4 and TRBJ2-5; D is undetermined. The CDR3 loop spans 13 amino acids. V was trimmed by 8 bases and J by 4 bases, leaving 14 bases between them. Written as DNA, the CDR3 is TGTGCCAGCCGAAACGAATGGGGAGAGACCCAGTACTTC. Encoded protein: CASRNEWGETQYF.

The chain couples TRBV7-2 to TRBJ1-6; D perhaps matches TRBD1 (5 bases). The CDR3 sequence is 15 residues long. Deletions cut 2 bases from V and 7 bases from J, with 12 bases between. Germline loops: CDR1 SGHTA, CDR2 FQGNSA. CDR3 sequence reads: CASSLQGLGNSPLHF. CDR3 sequence (DNA): TGTGCCAGCAGCTTACAGGGTTTAGGAAATTCACCCCTCCACTTT. The whole variable domain, filled in from reference TRBV7-2 and TRBJ1-6, reads GAGVSQSPSNKVTEKGKDVELRCDPISGHTALYWYRQSLGQGLEFLIYFQGNSAPDKSGLPSDRFSAERTGGSVSTLTIQRTQQEDSAVYLCASSLQGLGNSPLHFGNGTRLTVT.

This clonotype was picked up a small number of times. The V and J genes are TRBV7-3 and TRBJ2-6, with D unresolved. Trimming shortened V by 5 bases and J by 0 bases, and 11 bases separated the two germline ends. The germline V gene encodes CDR1 SGHTA and CDR2 FQGTGA. The CDR3 has 16 residues. Written as DNA, the CDR3 is TGTGCCAGCAGCCTCGGACGGTACTCTGGGGCCAACGTCCTGACTTTC. Its protein product is CASSLGRYSGANVLTF.

The gene calls are TRBV28 and TRBJ2-7; 7 nucleotides agree with TRBD2. Losses at the gene ends were 3 bases for V and 2 bases for J; bases not matched to a gene: 7. The CDR3 contains 15 residues. Germline assignment: CDR1 MDHEN and CDR2 SYDVKM. The CDR3 is CASSLRLADPYEQYF. As DNA, the CDR3 is TGTGCCAGCAGTTTGCGGCTAGCGGACCCCTACGAGCAGTACTTC.

This clonotype was picked up a small number of times. The gene calls are TRBV19 and TRBJ2-7; a weak D match, TRBD2 (5 bases). The V end was cut by 6 bases, the J end by 6 bases, with 27 bases between. The CDR3 loop spans 17 amino acids. Germline loops: CDR1 LNHDA, CDR2 SQIVND (reference sequence). The CDR3 bases are TGTGCCAGTAGCACCTTATACGGAGGTGACCGATCTAGCGAGCAGTACTTC. It is translated as CASSTLYGGDRSSEQYF.

This clonotype was recorded a few times. J is TRBJ1-2 and V is TRBV5-1, with D possibly being TRBD1 (6 bases). Germline CDR1 and CDR2: SGHRS and YFSETQ. This CDR3 is built from 14 residues. V lost 0 bases and J 4 bases, leaving 10 bases between the germline ends. DNA for the CDR3: TGCGCCAGCAGCTTGGATGGCAGGGGCTATGGCTACACCTTC. Translating gives CASSLDGRGYGYTF.

This rearrangement joins TRBV20-1 to TRBJ2-7; a possible D gene is TRBD2 (6 bases). The length of the CDR3 is 11 residues. Between the trimmed V and J ends, which lost 5 bases and 4 bases, there was a span of 9 bases. Germline V gene data show CDR1 as DFQATT and CDR2 as SNEGSKA (reference sequence). CDR3 nucleotides: TGCAGTGCTCTGACTAGTTACGAGCAGTACTTC. Its translation: CSALTSYEQYF.

J is TRBJ2-3 and V is TRBV3-1; D is possibly TRBD1 or TRBD2 (5 bases each). The ends were cut back, 5 bases at V and 3 bases at J, with 18 bases in the middle. The germline V gene has CDR1 LGHDT and CDR2 YNNKEL (reference sequence). There are 16 residues in the CDR3. The CDR3 DNA reads as TGTGCCAGCAGCGATGGCGCGACTGGGGGAACAGATACGCAGTATTTT. Protein product: CASSDGATGGTDTQYF.

The gene calls are TRBV6-1 and TRBJ1-1; 9 bases line up with TRBD1. From germline, CDR1 is MNHNS and CDR2 SASEGT. CDR3 length: 15 amino acids. Trimming cost V 6 bases and J 3 bases; bases outside gene matches: 8. CDR3 protein: CASRKQGAVDTEAFF. DNA for the CDR3: TGTGCCAGCAGAAAACAGGGGGCAGTAGACACTGAAGCTTTCTTT.

A few counts support this clonotype. The chain has TRBV5-1 and TRBJ2-1; 14 positions match TRBD2. The CDR3 is 16 amino acids. CDR1 is SGHRS and CDR2 is YFSETQ in the germline V gene. Trimming took 4 bases from V and 6 from J; bases not matched to a gene: 6. CDR3 nucleotides: TGCGCCAGCAGCGGCGGACTAGCGGGGGGCCCCAATGAGCAGTTCTTC. As protein: CASSGGLAGGPNEQFF.

The chain is built from TRBV6-6 and TRBJ1-5, with D maybe TRBD1 (5 bases). Germline assignment: CDR1 MNHNY and CDR2 SVGAGI (reference sequence). CDR3 length equals 14 residues. V lost 2 bases, J lost 4 bases, and 9 bases lay in between. The CDR3 bases are TGTGCCAGCAGTTACCAGGGAGGGAATCAGCCCCAGCATTTT. It encodes CASSYQGGNQPQHF.

The chain has TRBV4-1 and TRBJ1-2, with a possible D match to TRBD1 (5 bases). This CDR3 region has 14 residues. Between the trimmed V and J ends, which lost 4 bases and 4 bases, there was a span of 13 bases. Germline assignment: CDR1 MGHRA and CDR2 YSYEKL. The CDR3 loop reads CASSPYEGVYGYTF. Here the CDR3 DNA reads TGCGCCAGCAGCCCTTACGAAGGGGTCTATGGCTACACCTTC.

In regard to this clonotype: With a much larger clone just one base away, this may be a read error. The chain employs TRBV10-1 and TRBJ2-7; 8 bases match TRBD1. Germline-derived CDR1 and CDR2 are WNHNN and SYGVQD (reference sequence). V dropped 10 bases and J dropped 2; count of bases not matched to a gene: 10. The CDR3 runs 14 residues. The CDR3 DNA sequence: TGCGCCAACAAACCCGGGACAGGACCCTACGAGCAGTACTTC. It is translated as CANKPGTGPYEQYF.

Many counts were recorded for this clonotype. This rearrangement joins TRBV7-9 to TRBJ1-3; no firm D call. Trimming removed 8 bases from V and 0 bases from J, with 14 bases in between. The CDR3 contains 15 residues. The germline CDR1 and CDR2 sequences are SEHNR and FQNEAQ (reference sequence). The CDR3 sequence is CASSPPGSSGNTIYF. DNA of the CDR3: TGTGCCAGCTCACCACCGGGTAGCTCTGGAAACACCATATATTTT.

This clonotype was recorded many times. The chain's CDR3 is CASRARGDTQYF. As DNA, the CDR3 is TGTGCCAGCAGGGCCCGTGGGGATACGCAGTATTTT. The rearrangement uses TRBV12-3 or TRBV12-4 and TRBJ2-3, with D hard to call. This CDR3 spans 12 amino acids. Trimming removed 6 bases at V and 6 bases at J, with 10 bases between.

This clonotype was recorded many times. V is TRBV7-2 and J is TRBJ2-1; D remains ambiguous. The V gene lost 4 bases and the J gene lost 10 bases, with 8 bases spanning the gap. The CDR3 has 11 amino acids. Per germline, CDR1 SGHTA and CDR2 FQGNSA. Here the CDR3 DNA reads TGTGCCAGCAGCTCCCGGGTAGAGCAGTTCTTC. Protein product: CASSSRVEQFF.

This clonotype has only a few counts. The V and J genes are TRBV7-2 and TRBJ2-5; 7 bases map to TRBD1. This CDR3 comprises 13 residues. Germline V CDR1 and CDR2: SGHTA, FQGNSA. The V gene end was trimmed by 3 bases and the J gene end by 3 bases; junction bases not matched to a gene: 1. The CDR3 nucleotides are TGTGCCAGCAGCTTCGACAGGGAAGAGACCCAGTACTTC. As protein: CASSFDREETQYF.

The chain employs TRBV20-1 and TRBJ2-1; possible D gene TRBD2, 7 bases. V lost 3 bases, J lost 3 bases, and 15 bases lay in between. The CDR3 contains 15 residues. The germline gives CDR1 DFQATT, CDR2 SNEGSKA (reference sequence). The DNA for the CDR3 is TGCAGTGCTAGGGCCCGGGGGGCTGGCTACAATGAGCAGTTCTTC. Translated, it gives CSARARGAGYNEQFF.

CDR3 DNA: TGTGCCAGCAGTTTAGCGGTGGCCGGAGGCTATGGCTACACCTTC. Its translation: CASSLAVAGGYGYTF. J is TRBJ1-2 and V is TRBV12-3 or TRBV12-4; no definite D call. The V end lost 0 bases, the J end lost 4 bases, and 12 bases lay between the germline ends. This CDR3 has 15 residues.

The rearrangement uses TRBV6-2 or TRBV6-3 and TRBJ1-2; D not resolved. Germline CDR1 reads MNHEY; CDR2 reads SVGEGT. V was clipped by 5 bases and J by 2 bases, with 12 bases between them. CDR3 length equals 14 residues. CDR3 in amino acids: CASSLTNWNYGYTF. DNA of the CDR3: TGTGCCAGCAGTCTGACGAACTGGAACTATGGCTACACCTTC.